Here is one T cell receptor (beta chain) with its context. The sample is drawn from a study of T cells in Graves' hyperthyroidism and ophthalmopathy. The source material, RNA transcripts, was used to amplify TCR beta CDR3 regions. Initially, a first-round RT-PCR of the TCR CDR3 employed the HTBI primer set. TCRdb reprocessed the multiplex PCR reads via MiXCR and lists one record per CDR3 protein. The sample includes 460,000 or so distinct CDR3 sequences, approximately 15% of them seen just once. The CDR3 extends over 17 amino acids. Trimming cost V 5 bases and J 3 bases, with 22 bases left between them. Germline-derived CDR1 and CDR2 are SEHNR and FQNEAQ (reference sequence). Exclusion criteria comprised uncontrolled infection, other autoimmune disease, pregnancy or lactation.

The sequenced sample consisted of blood. The chain is built from TRBV7-9 and TRBJ1-2; D gene ambiguous. This TCR was recovered from a woman aged 18-30 years with Graves' hyperthyroidism. CDR3 coding DNA: TGTGCCAGCAGCCAAACGGCGCCCCCACTACATGACTATGGCTACACCTTC. This translates into CASSQTAPPLHDYGYTF.